The sequence of this TCR beta chain was determined in a study of shared clonotypes between healthy human individuals. Clones were sequenced by immunoSEQ multiplex PCR, and TCRdb holds only the in-frame ones, with some missing. The sample consists of some 2.1 million clones, 93% of them appearing once. Naive-designated CD8 cells lacked CD45RO, were positively enriched for CCR7, and omitted terminally differentiated effector memory CD45RA+ cells. Material: naive CD8+ T cells from PBMCs. This clonotype originated in a man aged 18 to 35 in good health. Some clones in this sample may be carry-over from other donors' samples.

The CDR3 reads CASSFGVIDTQYF. CDR3 in DNA: TGTGCCAGCAGTTTCGGGGTAATAGATACGCAGTATTTT. The rearrangement links TRBV28 to TRBJ2-3; weak D call: TRBD2 (5 bases). The germline V gene encodes CDR1 MDHEN and CDR2 SYDVKM. The CDR3 sequence is 13 residues long. The V end was cut by 3 bases, the J end by 5 bases, with 9 bases between. Variable domain in full (rest from reference TRBV28 and TRBJ2-3): DVKVTQSSRYLVKRTGEKVFLECVQDMDHENMFWYRQDPGLGLRLIYFSYDVKMKEKGDIPEGYSVSREKKERFSLILESASTNQTSMYLCASSFGVIDTQYFGPGTRLTVL.